These 2 T cell receptor beta chains were sequenced from one sample in a study of T cells in Graves' hyperthyroidism and ophthalmopathy. Researchers amplified the TCR beta CDR3 regions from RNA transcripts. HTBI primers were the set used in a first-round RT-PCR of the TCR CDR3. Each CDR3 protein gets one entry after TCRdb re-called the multiplex PCR reads with MiXCR. The sample gives about 400,000 distinct CDR3 sequences, less than 20% of which show up once; 25% to 35% is in the top ten. The sequencing sample was made of blood. These receptors were collected from a young woman with Graves' hyperthyroidism that later progressed to Graves' ophthalmopathy.

This clonotype was recorded at least ten times. V usage is TRBV3-1 and J usage is TRBJ2-2; no reliable D call. This CDR3 spans 14 amino acids. The V and J ends lost 4 bases and 2 bases respectively, with 8 bases between them. The germline V gene has CDR1 LGHDT and CDR2 YNNKEL (reference sequence). CDR3 amino acids: CASSPSINTGELFF. DNA for the CDR3: TGTGCCAGCAGCCCCTCCATCAACACCGGGGAGCTGTTTTTT. The full variable domain, with the rest looked up from reference TRBV3-1 and TRBJ2-2, is DTAVSQTPKYLVTQMGNDKSIKCEQNLGHDTMYWYKQDSKKFLKIMFSYNNKELIINETVPNRFSPKSPDKAHLNLHINSLELGDSAVYFCASSPSINTGELFFGEGSRLTVL.

This clonotype appeared many times. The chain is built from TRBV2 and TRBJ2-1; D is undetermined. Trimming took 3 bases from V and 5 from J, leaving 8 bases between them. This CDR3 region has 13 residues. Germline CDR1 reads SNHLY; CDR2 reads FYNNEI. Written as DNA, the CDR3 is TGTGCCAGCAGTGATATCAGGAACAATGAGCAGTTCTTC. Translated: CASSDIRNNEQFF.